The 28 T cell receptor beta chains below come from one sample, sequenced in a study of CD8+CD57+ T cells in acquired aplastic anemia. Genomic DNA served as template for TCR beta VDJ and CDR3 profiling. Each CDR3 protein gets one entry after TCRdb re-called the reads with MiXCR. The sample holds 200,000 or so distinct CDR3 sequences, under 70% seen once. Sequencing input: sorted CD4+, CD8+, or CD8+CD57+ T cells (not recorded which) from PBMCs. Receptors were obtained from a human donor with severe aplastic anemia or a healthy control (not recorded which).

This clonotype appeared many times. This rearrangement joins TRBV20-1 to TRBJ2-5, with D maybe TRBD2 (6 bases). Germline CDR1 and CDR2: DFQATT and SNEGSKA (reference sequence). This CDR3 comprises 16 residues. The germline V and J ends were trimmed by 3 bases and 2 bases, with 19 bases remaining between them. This CDR3 reads CSASIGHGTPQETQYF. The CDR3, as DNA: TGCAGTGCTAGTATCGGACACGGGACTCCTCAAGAGACCCAGTACTTC.

The genes are TRBV9 and TRBJ2-1; D uncertain. The CDR3 spans 13 residues. With 0 bases removed from V and 6 bases from J, the gap between germline ends came to 7 bases. Looked up from germline, CDR1 is SGDLS and CDR2 is YYNGEE. CDR3 protein: CASSVEIANEQFF. CDR3 coding DNA: TGTGCCAGCAGCGTAGAAATAGCCAATGAGCAGTTCTTC.

This rearrangement joins TRBV20-1 to TRBJ2-7; tentative D call: TRBD1 (6 bases). Trimming pared 0 bases from V and 3 bases from J, leaving 12 bases between. CDR3 size: 14 residues. The germline CDR1 and CDR2 sequences are DFQATT and SNEGSKA (reference sequence). The chain's CDR3 is CSARDYTGYYEQYF. For the CDR3, the DNA is TGCAGTGCTAGAGATTATACAGGGTACTACGAGCAGTACTTC.

This clonotype was counted a single time. The chain uses TRBV7-2 and TRBJ2-1, with 8 bases aligning to TRBD2. From germline, CDR1 is SGHTA and CDR2 FQGNSA. J was trimmed by 12 bases and V by 5 bases; bases with no gene match: 9. The CDR3 spans 13 residues. The CDR3 loop reads CASSQEEGTRQFF. The CDR3 nucleotides read TGTGCCAGCAGCCAAGAGGAGGGGACTAGGCAGTTCTTC.

This clonotype occurred many times. V and J are TRBV5-1 and TRBJ2-2, with D possibly matching TRBD1 (5 bases). The ends were cut back, 8 bases at V and 0 bases at J, with 14 bases in the middle. Germline CDR1 reads SGHRS; CDR2 reads YFSETQ. CDR3 length: 15 amino acids. This CDR3 is CASHDSLTNTGELFF. CDR3 nucleotides: TGCGCCAGTCATGACAGCCTAACGAACACCGGGGAGCTGTTTTTT.

This clonotype is a singleton in its sample. CDR3 nucleotides: TGTGCCAGCAGCCGGACAGGGGACCTCAGCGGGGAGCTGTTTTTT. As protein: CASSRTGDLSGELFF. The chain has TRBV7-9 and TRBJ2-2, with TRBD1 matching over 9 bases. The CDR3 sequence is 15 residues long. The germline gives CDR1 SEHNR, CDR2 FQNEAQ (reference sequence). J gave up 7 bases and V 5 bases, and 8 bases lay outside the gene matches.

Only a few counts were recorded for this clonotype. This chain connects TRBV7-3 to TRBJ1-6; tentatively, D is TRBD1 (6 bases). Trimming removed 5 bases from V and 13 bases from J, with 18 bases in between. Germline V gene lookup returns CDR1 SGHTA and CDR2 FQGTGA. The CDR3 consists of 14 residues. The CDR3 loop is CASSPSGGADPLHF. The CDR3 DNA reads TGTGCCAGCAGCCCTAGCGGGGGGGCCGATCCCCTCCACTTT.

This chain uses TRBV6-5 with TRBJ2-7, with 9 bases lining up with TRBD2. This CDR3 is built from 16 residues. The V segment lost 2 bases and the J segment 2 bases; nucleotides outside the gene matches: 7. In germline, CDR1 is MNHEY, CDR2 SVGAGI. This CDR3 reads CASSYGLWTSAYEQYF. The CDR3 bases are TGTGCCAGCAGTTACGGTTTGTGGACTAGCGCCTACGAGCAGTACTTC.

This chain connects TRBV24-1 to TRBJ2-3, with D maybe TRBD2 (5 bases). Trimming pared 5 bases from V and 3 bases from J, leaving 11 bases between. CDR1 is KGHDR and CDR2 is SFDVKD in the germline V gene. The CDR3 covers 14 residues. This CDR3 is CATSVTGKTDTQYF. The CDR3 nucleotides read TGTGCCACCAGTGTCACGGGAAAAACAGATACGCAGTATTTT.

This clonotype was recorded at least ten times. The rearrangement joins TRBV11-2 to TRBJ2-7; the D call may be TRBD1 or TRBD2 (6 bases each). Trimming removed 3 bases from V and 2 bases from J, with 17 bases in between. The V gene's germline CDR1 is SGHAT and CDR2 FQNNGV. The CDR3 is made up of 16 amino acids. CDR3 sequence (DNA): TGTGCCAGCAGCTTGGGGGGCGTGGGGACCGCCTACGAGCAGTACTTC. Amino acids: CASSLGGVGTAYEQYF. Combining the CDR3 with reference TRBV11-2 and TRBJ2-7 gives the whole variable domain EAGVAQSPRYKIIEKRQSVAFWCNPISGHATLYWYQQILGQGPKLLIQFQNNGVVDDSQLPKDRFSAERLKGVDSTLKIQPAKLEDSAVYLCASSLGGVGTAYEQYFGPGTRLTVT.

This clonotype was seen only a few times. A read error may be the cause here, since a much bigger clone is one base away. The conserved phenylalanine or tryptophan normally closing the CDR3 is absent here, so this likely arose from a read error. The chain has TRBV20-1 and TRBJ1-4, with D possibly TRBD1 on 5 matching bases. The V end was cut by 0 bases, the J end by 12 bases, with 8 bases between. This CDR3 region has 11 residues. Germline CDR1 and CDR2: DFQATT and SNEGSKA (reference sequence). The CDR3: CSAREGTQLFV. The CDR3 nucleotides read TGCAGTGCTAGAGAGGGGACGCAACTGTTTGTT.

This chain joins TRBV2 and TRBJ1-4; no reliable D call. The V end lost 6 bases, the J end lost 3 bases, and 14 bases lay between the germline ends. The CDR3 extends over 15 amino acids. The germline V gene has CDR1 SNHLY and CDR2 FYNNEI. For the CDR3, the DNA is TGTGCCAGCAGCTTAGACCCCTGGGCTAATGAAAAACTGTTTTTT. Translating it yields CASSLDPWANEKLFF.

The V call is TRBV5-1, the J call TRBJ1-4, with TRBD1 as a possible D gene (6 bases). Germline V gene data show CDR1 as SGHRS and CDR2 as YFSETQ. This CDR3 has 16 residues. Trimming took off 0 bases at V and 7 bases at J, with 16 bases between the two ends. The CDR3 is CASSLGSLAGAEKLFF. The CDR3 nucleotides are TGCGCCAGCAGCTTGGGTTCACTAGCGGGGGCTGAAAAACTGTTTTTT.

The chain is built from TRBV20-1 and TRBJ2-2; D gene unclear. V lost 5 bases, J lost 1 base, and 8 bases lay in between. Germline CDR1 DFQATT, CDR2 SNEGSKA (reference sequence). The CDR3 has 13 amino acids. This chain's CDR3 is CSADTGNTGELFF. CDR3 in DNA: TGCAGTGCTGACACGGGGAACACCGGGGAGCTGTTTTTT.

V usage is TRBV7-3 and J usage is TRBJ2-7; the D gene is possibly TRBD1 (6 bases). CDR1 and CDR2 (germline): SGHTA, FQGTGA. The CDR3 has 14 residues. Trimming left V 0 bases short and J 6 bases short, with 12 bases between. The chain's CDR3 is CASSLTGQLSEQYF. In DNA form, the CDR3 reads TGTGCCAGCAGCTTAACTGGACAGTTATCCGAGCAGTACTTC.

The chain combines TRBV29-1 with TRBJ2-1; the match to TRBD1 covers 7 bases. Trimming took 8 bases from V and 0 from J; bases not matched to a gene: 4. This CDR3 spans 13 amino acids. Germline-derived CDR1 and CDR2 are SQVTM and ANQGSEA. CDR3 bases: TGCAGCTGCGGACAGGCCTCCTACAATGAGCAGTTCTTC. The encoded protein is CSCGQASYNEQFF.

This clonotype was observed many times. The V gene is TRBV6-1, the J gene TRBJ2-7, with 9 bases aligning to TRBD2. Germline V lookup: CDR1 MNHNS, CDR2 SASEGT. The CDR3 covers 15 residues. Losses at the gene ends were 3 bases for V and 0 bases for J; bases not matched to a gene: 3. The CDR3 DNA sequence: TGTGCCAGCAGTGAGAGCGGGGGGAGCTCCTACGAGCAGTACTTC. Translation gives CASSESGGSSYEQYF.

With regard to this clonotype: The conserved closing phenylalanine or tryptophan is absent in this CDR3, likely reflecting a read error. Because the CDR3's place on the DNA is in doubt, the DNA is left out and the CDR3 is given as listed by TCRdb. This chain connects TRBV7-9 to TRBJ2-2; TRBD2 reflects the table's D call only, with no check against the DNA. Counting both end residues, the CDR3 totals 9 amino acids. The germline V gene encodes CDR1 SEHNR and CDR2 FQNEAQ (reference sequence). The CDR3: CASSLWGGG.

This chain uses TRBV20-1 with TRBJ1-1; D is perhaps TRBD1 (5 bases). This CDR3 is 14 amino acids long. V was cut by 6 bases and J by 2 bases, with 16 bases left in between. Looked up from germline, CDR1 is DFQATT and CDR2 is SNEGSKA (reference sequence). The CDR3 region has the DNA TGCAGTGCAACCCTCGGACACTACAACACTGAAGCTTTCTTT. As protein: CSATLGHYNTEAFF.

Many counts were recorded for this clonotype. This sequence joins TRBV6-1 and TRBJ1-1; D remains ambiguous. Germline CDR1 is MNHNS and CDR2 is SASEGT. This CDR3 is 13 amino acids long. V was cut by 6 bases and J by 4 bases, with 12 bases left in between. CDR3 protein: CASRPFDATEAFF. The DNA of the CDR3 is TGTGCCAGCAGACCGTTTGATGCCACTGAAGCTTTCTTT.

The rearrangement links TRBV19 to TRBJ2-7; D is perhaps TRBD1 (6 bases). This CDR3 contains 13 residues. Germline CDR1 reads LNHDA; CDR2 reads SQIVND (reference sequence). The germline V and J ends were trimmed by 1 base and 2 bases, with 6 bases remaining between them. This CDR3 is CASSIGTAYEQYF. CDR3 in DNA: TGTGCCAGTAGTATAGGGACAGCCTACGAGCAGTACTTC.

The genes are TRBV15 and TRBJ2-7; 9 bases map to TRBD1. The CDR3 extends over 13 amino acids. Germline lookup yields CDR1 LNHNV and CDR2 YYDKDF (reference sequence). The ends lost 5 bases at V and 5 bases at J; junction bases unmatched: 4. The CDR3 is CATSPGQGHEQYF. The CDR3 DNA sequence: TGTGCCACCAGCCCGGGACAGGGCCACGAGCAGTACTTC.

V gene TRBV7-6 combines with J gene TRBJ1-2; 7 nucleotides agree with TRBD1. V lost 5 bases and J lost 6; bases outside the gene matches: 3. This CDR3 is 12 amino acids long. The germline gives CDR1 SGHVS, CDR2 FNYEAQ. The CDR3 nucleotides read TGTGCCAGCAGCCAAGACAGGGATGGCTACACCTTC. It specifies CASSQDRDGYTF.

There are many counts of this clonotype. V gene TRBV9 combines with J gene TRBJ2-5, with TRBD2 matching over 16 bases. Germline lookup yields CDR1 SGDLS and CDR2 YYNGEE. The ends lost 3 bases at V and 4 bases at J; junction bases unmatched: 9. There are 18 residues in the CDR3. The CDR3 spells CASSAGLAGGTSRETQYF. In DNA, the CDR3 is TGTGCCAGCAGCGCGGGACTAGCGGGGGGGACCTCAAGAGAGACCCAGTACTTC. Looking up the rest from reference TRBV9 and TRBJ2-5 gives the full variable domain: DSGVTQTPKHLITATGQRVTLRCSPRSGDLSVYWYQQSLDQGLQFLIQYYNGEERAKGNILERFSAQQFPDLHSELNLSSLELGDSALYFCASSAGLAGGTSRETQYFGPGTRLLVL.

This chain links TRBV7-6 with TRBJ2-3, with 8 bases fitting TRBD1. The V gene end was trimmed by 3 bases and the J gene end by 4 bases; junction bases not matched to a gene: 6. The CDR3 consists of 15 residues. Per germline, CDR1 SGHVS and CDR2 FNYEAQ. The CDR3 reads CASSLGQVLADTQYF. CDR3 DNA: TGTGCCAGCAGCTTGGGACAGGTACTCGCAGATACGCAGTATTTT. Looking up the rest from reference TRBV7-6 and TRBJ2-3 gives the full variable domain: GAGVSQSPRYKVTKRGQDVALRCDPISGHVSLYWYRQALGQGPEFLTYFNYEAQQDKSGLPNDRFSAERPEGSISTLTIQRTEQRDSAMYRCASSLGQVLADTQYFGPGTRLTVL.

V and J are TRBV3-2 and TRBJ2-5; the table names TRBD2, a call not compared with the DNA. TRBV3-2 is classified as a pseudogene. The CDR3 runs 15 residues. CDR3 nucleotide sequence: TGTGCCAGCAGCCAACTGAACCGGGACAGCGGGACCCAGTACTTC. This translates into CASSQLNRDSGTQYF.

This clonotype was observed a handful of times. The chain has TRBV20-1 and TRBJ2-5; 7 bases line up with TRBD1. The J segment lost 4 bases and the V segment lost 6 bases, leaving 5 bases of the junction unmatched. Germline CDR1 and CDR2: DFQATT and SNEGSKA (reference sequence). CDR3 size: 12 residues. The chain's CDR3 is CSASTGRETQYF. Here the CDR3 DNA reads TGCAGTGCATCGACAGGGAGAGAGACCCAGTACTTC.

V is TRBV7-9 and J is TRBJ1-5, with 8 bases identical to TRBD1. This CDR3 has 15 residues. Trimming at V came to 5 bases and at J to 2 bases, leaving 5 bases not matched to a gene. Per germline, CDR1 SEHNR and CDR2 FQNEAQ (reference sequence). In nucleotides, the CDR3 is TGTGCCAGCAGCCCCCAGGGGGCGGGCAATCAGCCCCAGCATTTT. It yields the protein CASSPQGAGNQPQHF.